What follows are 3 T cell receptor beta chains derived from one specimen sequenced in a study of blood T cell repertoires in COVID-19. Profiled with immunoSEQ multiplex PCR; TCRdb holds only in-frame clones, not every one. The data hold around 100,000 clones, with roughly 89% observed a single time. Sequencing was done on a sample of peripheral blood. These receptors were collected from a human donor in a cohort sampled during active COVID-19.

A few counts support this clone. V is TRBV27 and J is TRBJ2-2; 11 bases line up with TRBD1. Trimming cost V 5 bases and J 4 bases; bases outside gene matches: 6. Germline V gene data show CDR1 as MNHEY and CDR2 as SMNVEV (reference sequence). The CDR3 sequence is 16 residues long. In DNA, the CDR3 is TGTGCCAGCAGTCCTGGGACAGGGGGTTTCACCGGGGAGCTGTTTTTT. Translated: CASSPGTGGFTGELFF.

The chain joins TRBV6-5 to TRBJ1-2, with 11 bases identical to TRBD1. The trim removed 5 bases at V and 8 bases at J, leaving 4 bases unmatched. The length of the CDR3 is 13 residues. Germline V gene sequence: CDR1 MNHEY, CDR2 SVGAGI. CDR3 sequence: CASSTDRGRGYTF. CDR3 nucleotide sequence: TGTGCCAGCAGTACGGACAGGGGGCGCGGCTACACCTTC.

This sequence joins TRBV29-1 and TRBJ2-7, with TRBD1 as a possible D gene (6 bases). Trimming took 7 bases from V and 3 from J, leaving 13 bases between them. Germline assignment: CDR1 SQVTM and CDR2 ANQGSEA. There are 12 residues in the CDR3. In nucleotides, the CDR3 is TGCAGCGCCAGACACAGGGTCTACGAGCAGTACTTC. Translated: CSARHRVYEQYF.